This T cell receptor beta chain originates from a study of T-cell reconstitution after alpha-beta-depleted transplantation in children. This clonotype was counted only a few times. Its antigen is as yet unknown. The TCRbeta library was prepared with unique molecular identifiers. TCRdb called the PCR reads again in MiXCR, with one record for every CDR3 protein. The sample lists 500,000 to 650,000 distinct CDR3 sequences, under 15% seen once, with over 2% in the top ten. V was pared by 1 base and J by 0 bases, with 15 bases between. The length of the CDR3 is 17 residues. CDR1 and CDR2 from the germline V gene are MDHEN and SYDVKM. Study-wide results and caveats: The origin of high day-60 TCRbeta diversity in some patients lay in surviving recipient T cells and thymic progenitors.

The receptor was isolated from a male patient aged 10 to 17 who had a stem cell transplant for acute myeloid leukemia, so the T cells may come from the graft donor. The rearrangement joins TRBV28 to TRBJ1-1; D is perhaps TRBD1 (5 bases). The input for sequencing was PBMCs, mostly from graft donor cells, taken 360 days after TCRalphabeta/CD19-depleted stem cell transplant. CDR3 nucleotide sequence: TGTGCCAGCAGTTTATACGGGCCGGGGGGGGTGAACACTGAAGCTTTCTTT. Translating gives CASSLYGPGGVNTEAFF.